These 14 T cell receptor beta chains originate from one sample sequenced in a study of blood T cell repertoires in COVID-19. The assay was immunoSEQ multiplex PCR, and TCRdb's table has in-frame clones only and misses some. The table shows fewer than 45,000 clones, with about 80% occurring only once. The sample taken for sequencing was peripheral blood. The receptors stem from a human donor in a cohort sampled during active COVID-19.

This clone has a handful of counts. The CDR3 coding sequence is TGTGCCAGCAGTCCATTTACAGGGAATATAATGAACACTGAAGCTTTCTTT. Amino acids: CASSPFTGNIMNTEAFF. The chain is built from TRBV2 and TRBJ1-1; TRBD1 might be the D (6 bases). The germline V and J ends were trimmed by 5 bases and 0 bases, with 19 bases remaining between them. Germline V CDR1 and CDR2: SNHLY, FYNNEI. There are 17 residues in the CDR3.

This chain connects TRBV7-2 to TRBJ2-2; D ambiguous. CDR3 length: 13 residues. The germline V gene has CDR1 SGHTA and CDR2 FQGNSA. V was shortened by 6 bases and J by 7 bases, with 12 bases between the two germline ends. The CDR3 reads CASSSRSNGELFF. CDR3 DNA sequence: TGTGCCAGCAGTTCGCGGTCAAACGGGGAGCTGTTTTTT. The variable domain in full, completed from reference TRBV7-2 and TRBJ2-2, reads GAGVSQSPSNKVTEKGKDVELRCDPISGHTALYWYRQSLGQGLEFLIYFQGNSAPDKSGLPSDRFSAERTGGSVSTLTIQRTQQEDSAVYLCASSSRSNGELFFGEGSRLTVL.

The chain joins TRBV3-1 (or the pseudogene TRBV3-2) to TRBJ2-5; tentatively, D is TRBD1 (7 bases). V lost 0 bases to trimming and J lost 4 bases, with 15 bases between them. Germline CDR1 LGHDT, CDR2 YNNKEL (reference sequence). CDR3 length: 16 amino acids. In DNA, the CDR3 is TGTGCCAGCAGCCAAGATTGGGCAGGGGGGAGAGAGACCCAGTACTTC. The encoded protein is CASSQDWAGGRETQYF.

This clone appeared a single time. This chain connects TRBV5-6 to TRBJ2-7; the match to TRBD1 covers 8 bases. After removal of 0 bases from V and 4 bases from J, the junction contained 9 bases not matched to a gene. The length of the CDR3 is 16 residues. Germline CDR1 SGHDT, CDR2 YYEEEE. CDR3 amino acids: CASSLVSGTGLYEQYF. CDR3 nucleotides: TGTGCCAGCAGCTTGGTTTCCGGGACAGGTTTATACGAGCAGTACTTC.

The chain is built from TRBV19 and TRBJ1-6; 9 bases are a match to TRBD1. CDR1 is LNHDA, CDR2 SQIVND, per germline (reference sequence). V lost 5 bases, J lost 10 bases, and 15 bases stayed unmatched. This CDR3 region has 17 residues. CDR3 region: CASSSAQSTGGISPLHF. CDR3 nucleotide sequence: TGTGCCAGTAGTTCCGCCCAATCGACAGGGGGGATATCACCCCTCCACTTT.

The gene calls are TRBV5-1 and TRBJ2-5; possible D gene TRBD2, 5 bases. CDR3 length: 11 residues. Germline CDR1 SGHRS, CDR2 YFSETQ. Trimming pared 4 bases from V and 5 bases from J, leaving 6 bases between. CDR3 residues: CASSRGETQYF. CDR3 nucleotide sequence: TGCGCCAGCAGCCGAGGGGAGACCCAGTACTTC.

The V gene is TRBV10-3, the J gene TRBJ2-2; the match to TRBD2 covers 7 bases. Per the germline V gene, CDR1 is ENHRY and CDR2 is SYGVKD. This CDR3 is built from 16 residues. V lost 6 bases to trimming and J lost 1 base; unmatched junction nucleotides: 8. The CDR3 region has the DNA TGTGCCATCAGACGAGGCGGGAGAGGGAACACCGGGGAGCTGTTTTTT. Amino acids: CAIRRGGRGNTGELFF.

This sequence joins TRBV4-1 and TRBJ2-6; 7 bases line up with TRBD1. The germline V gene has CDR1 MGHRA and CDR2 YSYEKL. CDR3 size: 15 residues. With V trimmed by 7 bases and J by 0 bases, 3 bases remained unmatched. As DNA, the CDR3 is TGCGCCAGCAAGGGACAGCTCTCTGGGGCCAACGTCCTGACTTTC. Its translation is CASKGQLSGANVLTF.

The chain employs TRBV14 and TRBJ2-1, with D possibly being TRBD1 (6 bases). CDR3 length: 16 residues. Germline CDR1 and CDR2: SGHDN and FVKESK. V was shortened by 6 bases and J by 5 bases, with 20 bases between the two germline ends. The CDR3 DNA reads as TGTGCCAGCAGTCTTATATATCCAGGGGCCGACAATGAGCAGTTCTTC. This sequence encodes CASSLIYPGADNEQFF.

DNA of the CDR3: TGTGCCAGCAGCCCCGGGACTAGCAGATACGAGCAGTACTTC. This sequence encodes CASSPGTSRYEQYF. This rearrangement joins TRBV11-2 to TRBJ2-7; 9 nucleotides line up with TRBD2. This CDR3 spans 14 amino acids. Germline CDR1 SGHAT, CDR2 FQNNGV. V lost 5 bases and J lost 4; bases outside the gene matches: 6.

The chain employs TRBV5-1 and TRBJ1-5; maybe TRBD1 (5 bases). Trimming left V 4 bases short and J 1 base short, with 12 bases between. Germline V gives CDR1 SGHRS, CDR2 YFSETQ. The length of the CDR3 is 15 residues. The CDR3 here is CASSPGRGSNQPQHF. CDR3 bases: TGCGCCAGCAGCCCAGGGAGGGGAAGCAATCAGCCCCAGCATTTT.

The chain recombines TRBV28 with TRBJ1-4; 7 bases are shared with TRBD1. This CDR3 is 13 amino acids long. V shed 6 bases and J 8 bases; nucleotides not matched to a gene: 6. Per germline, CDR1 MDHEN and CDR2 SYDVKM. In DNA form, the CDR3 reads TGTGCCAGCAGAGGGGGCCGGTGGGAAAAACTGTTTTTT. Its protein is CASRGGRWEKLFF.

The rearrangement uses TRBV15 and TRBJ2-1; TRBD1 is a possible D gene (7 bases). The CDR3 is 15 residues long. CDR1 and CDR2 (germline): LNHNV, YYDKDF (reference sequence). Trimming cost V 0 bases and J 8 bases, with 14 bases left between them. CDR3 loop: CATSREAGGSDEQFF. In DNA, the CDR3 is TGTGCCACCAGCAGAGAGGCAGGGGGGAGCGATGAGCAGTTCTTC.

J is TRBJ2-3 and V is TRBV10-1; D possibly corresponds to TRBD2 (5 bases). The CDR3 runs to 16 residues. V lost 0 bases, J lost 6 bases, and 16 bases lay in between. CDR1 WNHNN and CDR2 SYGVQD come from the germline V gene (reference sequence). CDR3 nucleotides: TGCGCCAGCAGTGAGTCGGCGGGCGAGGGTGAGGATACGCAGTATTTT. It is translated as CASSESAGEGEDTQYF.